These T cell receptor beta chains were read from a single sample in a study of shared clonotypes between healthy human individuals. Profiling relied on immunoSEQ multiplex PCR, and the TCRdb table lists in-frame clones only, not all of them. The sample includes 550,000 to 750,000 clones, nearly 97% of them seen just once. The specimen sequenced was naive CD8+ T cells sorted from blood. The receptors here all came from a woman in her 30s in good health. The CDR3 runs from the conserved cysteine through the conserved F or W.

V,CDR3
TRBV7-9,CASSSAGDRAYGYTF
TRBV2,CASEETGLLYEQYF
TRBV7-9,CASSLVPASEQFF
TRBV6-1,CASEGPTNTEAFF
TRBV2,CASRENWRELFTDTQYF
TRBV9,CASSAGTGSYGYTF
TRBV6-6,CASSSLRVADQPQHF
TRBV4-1,CASSQDPIQPQHF
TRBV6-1,CASSESGTVSYEQYF
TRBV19,CASSTRQGSPVGYTF
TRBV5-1,CASPQPVGETQYF